Listed below are T cell receptor beta chains from one sample, sequenced in a study of T cells in Graves' hyperthyroidism and ophthalmopathy. TCRdb re-called the multiplex PCR reads with MiXCR, one entry per CDR3 protein. The sample holds hundreds of thousands of distinct CDR3 sequences, approximately 18% seen once. Sequencing input: blood. The receptors come from a man aged 50 or older with Graves' ophthalmopathy. Each CDR3 is given with its conserved first and last residue. A D gene is named only where the DNA matches it firmly. Expanded clones get a size class; other rows say once, few or many, or leave the size out.

length: 16; J: TRBJ2-1; D: TRBD2; size: few; V: TRBV5-1; CDR3: CASSLLVSGSVNEQFF
length: 13; J: TRBJ2-7; D: -; size: many; V: TRBV24-1; CDR3: CATSESARYEQYF
length: 14; J: TRBJ1-2; D: -; size: many; V: TRBV6-2/TRBV6-3; CDR3: CASSSDGNFYGYTF
length: 16; J: TRBJ2-7; D: -; size: -; V: TRBV5-4; CDR3: CASSLGPPPSAYEQYF
length: 14; J: TRBJ2-2; D: -; size: few; V: TRBV5-1; CDR3: CASCAGSNTGELFF
length: 16; J: TRBJ2-1; D: TRBD2; size: few; V: TRBV10-2; CDR3: CASRPGTSGIWNEQFF
length: 12; J: TRBJ1-5; D: -; size: -; V: TRBV28; CDR3: CASSPPFQPQHF
length: 14; J: TRBJ1-4; D: -; size: many; V: TRBV28; CDR3: CASSLQGANEKLFF
length: 13; J: TRBJ1-2; D: -; size: few; V: TRBV12-3/TRBV12-4; CDR3: CASTNGRGDGYTF
length: 18; J: TRBJ2-7; D: TRBD2; size: many; V: TRBV20-1; CDR3: CSARDSGASGRDPYEQYF
length: 15; J: TRBJ2-3; D: TRBD2; size: many; V: TRBV14; CDR3: CASSPGLVDTDTQYF
length: 16; J: TRBJ2-1; D: -; size: few; V: TRBV12-3/TRBV12-4; CDR3: CASTPSGAWHYNEQFF
length: 13; J: TRBJ2-1; D: TRBD1; size: -; V: TRBV29-1; CDR3: CILTGGPLNEQFF
length: 15; J: TRBJ2-7; D: TRBD1; size: few; V: TRBV20-1; CDR3: CSAVLGTGSSYEQYF
length: 16; J: TRBJ2-3; D: -; size: many; V: TRBV5-8; CDR3: CASSLQWQGETDTQYF
length: 18; J: TRBJ2-3; D: -; size: many; V: TRBV28; CDR3: CASRSTGQSDPETDTQYF
length: 13; J: TRBJ1-5; D: -; size: few; V: TRBV6-5; CDR3: CASSYSVLQPQHF
length: 13; J: TRBJ2-7; D: -; size: many; V: TRBV7-6; CDR3: CASSTDRNYEQYF
length: 14; J: TRBJ2-7; D: -; size: many; V: TRBV6-5; CDR3: CASSFGPLNYEQYF
length: 14; J: TRBJ2-5; D: -; size: -; V: TRBV7-2; CDR3: CASSSARDGETQYF
length: 18; J: TRBJ2-3; D: TRBD1; size: -; V: TRBV10-3; CDR3: CAANPGQGAPRSTDTQYF
length: 13; J: TRBJ2-1; D: -; size: -; V: TRBV7-2; CDR3: CASSLDLLREQFF
length: 13; J: TRBJ2-1; D: -; size: few; V: TRBV7-9; CDR3: CASSLEAPHEQFF
length: 12; J: TRBJ2-5; D: TRBD1; size: -; V: TRBV19; CDR3: CASTTGVETQYF
length: 15; J: TRBJ2-3; D: -; size: many; V: TRBV5-1; CDR3: CASSLDVLSTDTQYF